This T cell receptor beta chain was retrieved from a study of patients and donors after allogeneic stem cell transplantation. This CDR3 region has 13 residues. Germline values: CDR1 DFQATT, CDR2 SNEGSKA (reference sequence). V gave up 3 bases and J gave up 4 bases; unmatched junction bases: 5. A few counts support this clonotype. TCRdb reanalysed the RT-PCR reads using MiXCR and keeps one entry per CDR3 protein. The repertoire consists of approximately 38,000 distinct CDR3 sequences, with roughly 30% occurring once and the leading ten covering 72%. The chain employs TRBV20-1 and TRBJ1-2, with 7 bases matching TRBD1. The TCR was taken from a human donor who was either an allogeneic HSCT recipient or a stem cell or donor lymphocyte infusion donor (not recorded which). It is not recorded whose cells these are; they may come from a transplant donor. Sequences were obtained from blood, either unsorted or a sorted T cell fraction (not recorded which). In DNA form, the CDR3 reads TGCAGTGCTAGGACAGGGAAGCTCTATGGCTACACCTTC. It translates to CSARTGKLYGYTF.